This T cell receptor beta chain was sequenced in a study of cytomegalovirus exposure and HLA in healthy donors. Comments on this clone: What it recognizes is unknown.

CDR3 length equals 12 residues. Trimming took off 2 bases at V and 6 bases at J, with 4 bases between the two ends. In germline, CDR1 is SEHNR, CDR2 FQNEAQ (reference sequence). Study results and limitations: Researchers counted 164 TCR beta chains as cytomegalovirus-associated.

PCR amplification relied on 60 Vbeta primers (plus 13 Jbeta primers). Sequenced by immunoSEQ multiplex PCR; TCRdb stores in-frame clones only, minus some. Among some 110,000 clones, roughly four fifths were seen once, and the ten largest hold roughly 2.9%. The gene calls are TRBV7-9 and TRBJ2-2; no clear D gene. The sequencing input was PBMCs. The sequence was collected from a male donor in good health and CMV-seropositive. The CDR3 coding sequence is TGTGCCAGCAGCTTATTAGCCGGGGAGCTGTTTTTT. It codes for CASSLLAGELFF.